The sequence of this T cell receptor beta chain was determined in a study of T cell repertoires in cytomegalovirus infection. Overall study context: A matching HLA type, together with CMV infection, was signaled by public TCR beta signatures.

TCRdb passed the reads through MiXCR, listing each CDR3 protein once. There are about 200,000 distinct CDR3 sequences in the sample; more than 9% occur only once, and about 5% lies in the top ten. Germline CDR1 is SEHNR and CDR2 is FQNEAQ (reference sequence). V was pared by 5 bases and J by 4 bases, with 15 bases between. The CDR3 length is 15 residues. This clonotype was counted many times. No antigen is known for it. Overall study findings and caveats: Cumulative public TCR beta family frequency identified carriers of CMV plus the relevant HLA. HLA-C-restricted CMV clonotypes gave the most frequent clonotype in two of eight donors.

The sequencing sample was made of PBMCs. The TCR sequence derives from a human donor in good health (CMV status not recorded). Some clones in this sample may be carry-over from other donors' samples. The rearrangement uses TRBV7-9 and TRBJ1-3, with D possibly TRBD1 on 5 matching bases. CDR3 protein: CASSHDRIPGNTIYF. CDR3 sequence (DNA): TGTGCCAGCAGCCACGACAGAATTCCAGGAAACACCATATATTTT.